This T cell receptor beta chain was recorded in a study of CD8 T cells in ankylosing spondylitis. Germline loops: CDR1 KGHSH, CDR2 LQKENI. This CDR3 is built from 15 residues. J was trimmed by 6 bases and V by 5 bases; bases with no gene match: 11. Findings and caveats of the study: Seemingly characteristic of ankylosing spondylitis blood was a TCR beta motif consisting of about 8 highly homologous variants.

Via MiXCR, TCRdb re-called the 5' RACE reads, giving one row per CDR3 protein. The sample holds 300,000 to 400,000 distinct CDR3 sequences; more than 9% are singletons and the top ten take 9.1%. As regards this clonotype: Its specificity is not known.

Specimen: blood, either unsorted or a sorted T cell fraction (not recorded which). The rearrangement joins TRBV18 to TRBJ1-2; 8 bases agree with TRBD1. The clonotype originates from a female donor with ankylosing spondylitis or in good health (not recorded which). The CDR3 DNA follows: TGTGCCAGCTCATCCGGACAGGGTTTAGTTGATGGCTACACCTTC. This sequence encodes CASSSGQGLVDGYTF.